Listed here is a single TCR beta chain. Its antigen remains unidentified. The data belong to a study of Ad26.COV2.S vaccination and SARS-CoV-2 variants. The repertoire was sequenced with immunoSEQ multiplex PCR; TCRdb's copy has only in-frame clones and lacks some. The repertoire has about 680,000 clones, 89% of them found once; the top ten carry about 1.5%. Treatment denoted: about 20 received Ad26.COV2.S at low or high dose, single or two shots; about 5 received placebo; per-sample allocation not given. Sample collection was performed on day 63 after the first vaccine or placebo injection. Whole-study findings and limits: Breadth of non-spike TCRs did not differ between vaccinees and placebo recipients.

The CDR3 length is 14 residues. Trimming cost V 7 bases and J 5 bases; bases outside gene matches: 7. In germline, CDR1 is KGHSH, CDR2 LQKENI. The source is a person between 18 and 60 years old who received the Ad26.COV2.S COVID-19 vaccine or a placebo. The material sequenced was peripheral blood, taken in a trial of Ad26.COV2.S vaccine versus placebo. This rearrangement joins TRBV18 to TRBJ2-5; 10 bases are shared with TRBD1. CDR3 nucleotide sequence: TGTGCCAGCTGCCGGACAGGGGGTGCGGAGACCCAGTACTTC. Its translation is CASCRTGGAETQYF.